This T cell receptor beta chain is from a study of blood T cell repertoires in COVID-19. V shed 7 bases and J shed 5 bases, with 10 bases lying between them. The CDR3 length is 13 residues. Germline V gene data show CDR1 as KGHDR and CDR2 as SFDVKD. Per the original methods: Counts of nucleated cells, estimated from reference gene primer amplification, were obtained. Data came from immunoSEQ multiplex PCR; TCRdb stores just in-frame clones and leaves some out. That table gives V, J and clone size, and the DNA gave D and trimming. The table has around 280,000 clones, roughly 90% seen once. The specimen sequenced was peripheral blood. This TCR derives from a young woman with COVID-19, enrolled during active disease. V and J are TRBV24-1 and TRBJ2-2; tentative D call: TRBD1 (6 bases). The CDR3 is CATRNQGTGELFF. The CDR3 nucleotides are TGTGCCACCAGAAACCAGGGGACCGGGGAGCTGTTTTTT.